These T cell receptor beta chains were read from a single sample in a study of T cell repertoires in cytomegalovirus infection. TCRdb ran MiXCR on the reads and lists one entry per CDR3 protein. This sample has 400,000 to 550,000 distinct CDR3 sequences, with about 11% found just once. The source material was PBMCs. The receptors stem from a human donor in good health (CMV status not recorded). Some clones in this sample may be carry-over from other donors' samples. The CDR3 runs from the conserved cysteine through the conserved F or W.

j_call v_call cdr3_aa
TRBJ1-1 TRBV12-3/TRBV12-4 CASSLGEPNTEAFF
TRBJ1-3 TRBV15 CATSRERSSGNTIYF
TRBJ1-1 TRBV28 CASSLARGRVTEAFF
TRBJ2-7 TRBV29-1 CSVLRDRTYEQYF
TRBJ1-5 TRBV20-1 CSATGPRDNQPQHF
TRBJ2-7 TRBV29-1 CSVRTSGSHEQYF
TRBJ1-1 TRBV29-1 CSAGTGNTEAFF
TRBJ2-2 TRBV28 CAASNTGELFF
TRBJ2-2 TRBV7-6 CASSLAGAVTGELFF
TRBJ1-5 TRBV7-2 CASSRDLKPQHF
TRBJ2-3 TRBV11-3 CASSLISGTGQDTQYF
TRBJ1-2 TRBV6-5 CASSYQGADYGYTF
TRBJ2-1 TRBV7-2 CASSLASGAPYNEQFF
TRBJ2-7 TRBV7-2 CASSISGTDDYEQYF
TRBJ2-2 TRBV5-1 CASSLDGTGNTGELFF
TRBJ1-5 TRBV28 CASTLGVVDQPQHF
TRBJ1-2 TRBV20-1 CSAADKSNYGYTF
TRBJ2-3 TRBV29-1 CSVGGGRSTDTQYF
TRBJ1-5 TRBV28 CASSWGVDQPQHF
TRBJ1-5 TRBV28 CASSSYPGQGSNQPQHF
TRBJ1-5 TRBV6-1 CASSPTINQPQHF
TRBJ1-2 TRBV28 CASSLEVRYGYTF
TRBJ2-1 TRBV7-8 CASSLWATSGRPPVQFF
TRBJ1-4 TRBV2 CASITSGTGIGKLFF
TRBJ2-5 TRBV20-1 CSGQLAGLRETQYF
TRBJ1-1 TRBV6-6 CASSYSATGPGTEAFF
TRBJ2-3 TRBV20-1 CSARDSGSDTQYF
TRBJ1-4 TRBV29-1 CSALQNEKLFF
TRBJ1-1 TRBV5-1 CASSLLGPQNTEAFF
TRBJ1-1 TRBV7-9 CASSLPKNTEAFF
TRBJ1-1 TRBV19 CASSINGFLQTEAFF
TRBJ2-1 TRBV7-6 CASSSLGGRAGNEQFF
TRBJ1-2 TRBV6-6 CASRSPSEGKRDGYTF
TRBJ2-3 TRBV29-1 CSVERRLAGVSTDTQYF
TRBJ2-3 TRBV6-1 CATLGIGTDTQYF
TRBJ1-2 TRBV5-4 CASSFWDNDGYTF
TRBJ1-2 TRBV18 CASSPPLIANYGYTF